The 21 T cell receptor beta chains below come from one sample, sequenced in a study of shared clonotypes between healthy human individuals. Assay used: immunoSEQ multiplex PCR; TCRdb lists only in-frame clones, some missing. Of some 2,000,000 clones in the sample, 90% to 95% are singletons; the top ten hold 0.1% to 0.15%. The specimen was naive CD4+ T cells sorted from blood. Subset of the sample: CD45RA+ positively selected. Receptors originate from a young man in good health.

Concerning this clone: Other DNA sequences in the sample encode the same CDR3. This chain joins TRBV25-1 and TRBJ1-4; 10 bases map to TRBD1. The germline V gene encodes CDR1 MGHDK and CDR2 SYGVNS. The J segment lost 7 bases and the V segment lost 5 bases, leaving 4 bases of the junction unmatched. The length of the CDR3 is 14 residues. CDR3: CASSRQGAGEKLFF. As DNA, the CDR3 is TGTGCCAGCAGTCGACAGGGGGCGGGTGAAAAACTGTTTTTT. The entire variable domain, with the rest obtained from reference TRBV25-1 and TRBJ1-4, is as follows: EADIYQTPRYLVIGTGKKITLECSQTMGHDKMYWYQQDPGMELHLIHYSYGVNSTEKGDLSSESTVSRIRTEHFPLTLESARPSHTSQYLCASSRQGAGEKLFFGSGTQLSVL.

The gene calls are TRBV6-5 and TRBJ2-7; D may match TRBD1 or TRBD2 (7 bases each). Germline CDR1 is MNHEY and CDR2 is SVGAGI. This CDR3 is 14 amino acids long. V gave up 5 bases and J gave up 3 bases, with 14 bases separating them. The CDR3 DNA reads TGTGCCAGCAGTCAGGGGGGGATAAGCTACGAGCAGTACTTC. Protein sequence: CASSQGGISYEQYF.

This sequence joins TRBV13 and TRBJ2-7; maybe TRBD1 (5 bases). The CDR3 extends over 14 amino acids. The V end was cut by 5 bases, the J end by 3 bases, with 14 bases between. The germline V gene has CDR1 PRHDT and CDR2 FYEKMQ (reference sequence). The DNA for the CDR3 is TGTGCCAGCAGCGTTGCAGGGCCGATCTACGAGCAGTACTTC. Translating gives CASSVAGPIYEQYF. Supplemented by reference TRBV13 and TRBJ2-7, the full variable domain reads AAGVIQSPRHLIKEKRETATLKCYPIPRHDTVYWYQQGPGQDPQFLISFYEKMQSDKGSIPDRFSAQQFSDYHSELNMSSLELGDSALYFCASSVAGPIYEQYFGPGTRLTVT.

V usage is TRBV2 and J usage is TRBJ2-5, with TRBD2 matching 7 bases. After removal of 6 bases from V and 5 bases from J, the junction contained 9 bases not matched to a gene. The CDR3 has 14 amino acids. Germline lookup yields CDR1 SNHLY and CDR2 FYNNEI. The CDR3 DNA reads TGTGCCAGCAGCCTAGGACTAGTAGGGGAGACCCAGTACTTC. Protein: CASSLGLVGETQYF.

The genes are TRBV27 and TRBJ1-3; 7 nucleotides align to TRBD1. CDR3 size: 16 residues. J was trimmed by 2 bases and V by 0 bases; bases with no gene match: 4. Germline V CDR1 and CDR2: MNHEY, SMNVEV (reference sequence). The CDR3: CASSLSATGAGNTIYF. The DNA of the CDR3 is TGTGCCAGCAGTTTATCCGCCACAGGGGCTGGAAACACCATATATTTT.

This chain joins TRBV5-5 and TRBJ2-3; D ambiguous. CDR1 and CDR2 from the germline V gene are SGHKS and YYEKEE (reference sequence). V lost 3 bases and J lost 8, with 10 bases in between. This CDR3 is built from 12 residues. The CDR3 spells CASSSDGGTQYF. The DNA of the CDR3 is TGTGCCAGCAGCTCCGATGGTGGTACGCAGTATTTT.

The V call is TRBV10-3, the J call TRBJ2-3, with D maybe TRBD2 (6 bases). The CDR3 has 16 amino acids. Per the germline V gene, CDR1 is ENHRY and CDR2 is SYGVKD. Trimming pared 0 bases from V and 1 base from J, leaving 11 bases between. CDR3 DNA sequence: TGTGCCATCAGTGAGTCAGGAGGGTTGGGCACAGATACGCAGTATTTT. Amino acid sequence: CAISESGGLGTDTQYF.

Many counts were recorded for this clone. V gene TRBV25-1 combines with J gene TRBJ2-7; D not resolved. V gave up 4 bases and J gave up 0 bases, with 10 bases separating them. CDR1 and CDR2 (germline): MGHDK, SYGVNS. The length of the CDR3 is 14 residues. CDR3 nucleotide sequence: TGTGCCAGCAGTGGTTTGAGAGGCTCCTACGAGCAGTACTTC. Protein: CASSGLRGSYEQYF.

The chain recombines TRBV29-1 with TRBJ2-3; D is unclear. Germline lookup yields CDR1 SQVTM and CDR2 ANQGSEA. Trimming shortened V by 5 bases and J by 2 bases, and 11 bases separated the two germline ends. The CDR3 has 13 residues. Here the CDR3 reads CSVWLLFTDTQYF. The CDR3 bases are TGCAGCGTTTGGCTCCTGTTCACAGATACGCAGTATTTT.

Notes on this clone: Distinct nucleotide sequences in the sample also encode this CDR3. J is TRBJ2-5 and V is TRBV5-1; D may correspond to TRBD1 or TRBD2 (5 bases each). Trimming shortened V by 3 bases and J by 4 bases, and 7 bases separated the two germline ends. The CDR3 has 12 residues. CDR1 and CDR2 from the germline V gene are SGHRS and YFSETQ. The CDR3 nucleotides read TGCGCCAGCAGCTGGGGACCAGAGACCCAGTACTTC. It codes for CASSWGPETQYF.

The chain couples TRBV4-3 to TRBJ2-5; 8 positions agree with TRBD2. The germline CDR1 and CDR2 sequences are LGHNA and YSLEER. The V gene end was trimmed by 0 bases and the J gene end by 2 bases; junction bases not matched to a gene: 5. The CDR3 consists of 16 residues. The CDR3 loop is CASSQEPGRGQETQYF. CDR3 bases: TGCGCCAGCAGCCAAGAACCCGGGAGGGGTCAAGAGACCCAGTACTTC.

As for this clone: Other DNA sequences in this specimen translate into the identical CDR3. The chain combines TRBV20-1 with TRBJ2-7; D unresolved. The germline V and J ends were trimmed by 6 bases and 0 bases, with 6 bases remaining between them. CDR1 and CDR2 (germline): DFQATT, SNEGSKA (reference sequence). The CDR3 loop spans 11 amino acids. CDR3 region: CSAQSSYEQYF. The CDR3 DNA is TGCAGTGCGCAGAGCTCCTACGAGCAGTACTTC.

Details on this clone: Other DNA sequences of this sample code for an identical CDR3. J is TRBJ2-1 and V is TRBV11-3; no reliable D call. CDR1 and CDR2 from the germline V gene are SGHNT and YENEEA. CDR3 length: 13 amino acids. The V and J ends lost 3 bases and 3 bases respectively, with 6 bases between them. Here the CDR3 DNA reads TGTGCCAGCAGCTTGGGCGGCTACAATGAGCAGTTCTTC. This gives the protein CASSLGGYNEQFF.

This sequence joins TRBV6-5 and TRBJ2-7; a possible D gene is TRBD2 (6 bases). Trimming took 2 bases from V and 2 from J, leaving 10 bases between them. The CDR3 covers 14 residues. The V gene's germline CDR1 is MNHEY and CDR2 SVGAGI. CDR3 sequence (DNA): TGTGCCAGCAGTTACGGGACTCAGCCCTACGAGCAGTACTTC. Amino acid sequence: CASSYGTQPYEQYF.

Here the CDR3 reads CASSPPAAQQTQYF. As DNA, the CDR3 is TGTGCCAGCAGTCCCCCGGCGGCTCAACAGACCCAGTACTTC. V gene TRBV6-6 combines with J gene TRBJ2-5; no reliable D call. The germline CDR1 and CDR2 sequences are MNHNY and SVGAGI (reference sequence). The CDR3 loop spans 14 amino acids. V was trimmed by 5 bases and J by 6 bases, leaving 16 bases between them.

This clone showed up just once. The chain links TRBV5-1 to TRBJ2-7; perhaps D is TRBD1 or TRBD2 (5 bases each). Germline CDR1 is SGHRS and CDR2 is YFSETQ. With 0 bases removed from V and 4 bases from J, the gap between germline ends came to 17 bases. The CDR3 runs to 16 residues. The CDR3, as DNA: TGCGCCAGCAGCTTGGTTGGGGACCTGAAGGGGTACGAGCAGTACTTC. Its translation is CASSLVGDLKGYEQYF.

The chain combines TRBV5-5 with TRBJ2-7; 10 bases match TRBD1. Germline values: CDR1 SGHKS, CDR2 YYEKEE (reference sequence). The CDR3 consists of 14 residues. V trimming: 3 bases; J trimming: 5 bases; junction bases outside the gene matches: 5. CDR3 in amino acids: CASSWGQGRHEQYF. For the CDR3, the DNA is TGTGCCAGCAGCTGGGGACAGGGGAGGCACGAGCAGTACTTC.

The V and J genes are TRBV4-1 and TRBJ1-4; no definite D call. Germline V gene lookup returns CDR1 MGHRA and CDR2 YSYEKL. Trimming pared 4 bases from V and 2 bases from J, leaving 14 bases between. The CDR3 covers 16 residues. The CDR3 nucleotides read TGCGCCAGCAGCCCCATGCGGACCGCGACTAATGAAAAACTGTTTTTT. Protein sequence: CASSPMRTATNEKLFF.

CDR3: CASSPIHEITGELFF. DNA of the CDR3: TGCGCCAGCAGCCCGATACATGAGATAACCGGGGAGCTGTTTTTT. The J gene is TRBJ2-2, the V gene TRBV4-3; D is undetermined. V dropped 4 bases and J dropped 5 bases, with 14 bases sitting between them. CDR1 LGHNA and CDR2 YSLEER come from the germline V gene. This CDR3 has 15 residues.

V and J are TRBV2 and TRBJ2-2, with 7 bases fitting TRBD1. CDR3 length equals 14 residues. V shed 7 bases, J shed 8 bases, and the junction held 10 bases outside the gene matches. The germline CDR1 and CDR2 sequences are SNHLY and FYNNEI. The CDR3 region has the DNA TGTGCCAGCAACCTTGACAGGGCTACAGGGGAGCTGTTTTTT. It specifies CASNLDRATGELFF.

The chain combines TRBV19 with TRBJ1-1, with D tentatively TRBD1 (5 bases). Germline CDR1 and CDR2: LNHDA and SQIVND (reference sequence). Trimming cost V 3 bases and J 4 bases, with 12 bases left between them. This CDR3 comprises 14 residues. For the CDR3, the DNA is TGTGCCAGTAGTATTAAAGGACACCTCACTGAAGCTTTCTTT. Translated, it gives CASSIKGHLTEAFF.